Listed below are T cell receptor beta chains from one sample, sequenced in a study of cytomegalovirus exposure and HLA in healthy donors. Clones were sequenced by immunoSEQ multiplex PCR, and TCRdb holds only the in-frame ones, with some missing. The sample contains tens of thousands of clones, approximately 70% of which appear only once. Sequenced: PBMCs. The receptors originated from a man younger than 45 in good health and CMV-seronegative. CDR3s include the opening cysteine and the closing phenylalanine or tryptophan. Each record gives: V gene, J gene, D gene, clone size, CDR3 length, CDR3 DNA, CDR3 protein. A D gene is named only where the DNA matches it firmly. The size of a clone is reported for some rows only, either as once, few or many, or as a class for expanded clones.

V gene: TRBV10-1
J gene: TRBJ1-5
D gene: TRBD1
clone size: NA
CDR3 length: 14
CDR3 DNA: TGCGCCATCACGACAGGGGACAGAAATCAGCCCCAGCATTTT
CDR3 protein: CAITTGDRNQPQHF

V gene: TRBV18
J gene: TRBJ1-1
D gene: NA
clone size: NA
CDR3 length: 13
CDR3 DNA: TGTGCCAGCTCATCAACACGACAGAGAGAAGCTTTCTTT
CDR3 protein: CASSSTRQREAFF

V gene: TRBV9
J gene: TRBJ2-7
D gene: TRBD2
clone size: NA
CDR3 length: 14
CDR3 DNA: TGTGCCAGCAGCCGACTAGCGGGAGGCTACGAGCAGTACTTC
CDR3 protein: CASSRLAGGYEQYF

V gene: TRBV4-1
J gene: TRBJ2-1
D gene: TRBD2
clone size: NA
CDR3 length: 16
CDR3 DNA: TGCGCCAGCAGCCAAGATTTAAGCGGGACCTACAATGAGCAGTTCTTC
CDR3 protein: CASSQDLSGTYNEQFF

V gene: TRBV5-1
J gene: TRBJ2-5
D gene: TRBD2
clone size: NA
CDR3 length: 14
CDR3 DNA: TGCGCCAGCAGCTCACTAGCGGGACAAGAGACCCAGTACTTC
CDR3 protein: CASSSLAGQETQYF

V gene: TRBV19
J gene: TRBJ2-7
D gene: TRBD2
clone size: NA
CDR3 length: 14
CDR3 DNA: TGTGCCAGTTCAAAACTAGCGGGAGCGGGGGAGCAGTACTTC
CDR3 protein: CASSKLAGAGEQYF

V gene: TRBV27
J gene: TRBJ2-7
D gene: NA
clone size: NA
CDR3 length: 15
CDR3 DNA: TGTGCCAGCAGCCCCAGGCCTGGTAGTTTCTACGAGCAGTACTTC
CDR3 protein: CASSPRPGSFYEQYF

V gene: TRBV5-1
J gene: TRBJ1-2
D gene: NA
clone size: once
CDR3 length: 12
CDR3 DNA: TGCGCCAGCAGCCTGACTGGATCTGGCTACCCCTTC
CDR3 protein: CASSLTGSGYPF

V gene: TRBV6-6
J gene: TRBJ1-1
D gene: NA
clone size: few
CDR3 length: 14
CDR3 DNA: TGTGCCAGCAGTTACCCGGGGGTGGGCACTGAAGCTTTCTTT
CDR3 protein: CASSYPGVGTEAFF

V gene: TRBV11-2
J gene: TRBJ1-2
D gene: TRBD1
clone size: few
CDR3 length: 19
CDR3 DNA: TGTGCCAGCAGCGACCTTCGGGGGGACAGGGGGAGTATTAACTATGGCTACACCTTC
CDR3 protein: CASSDLRGDRGSINYGYTF

V gene: TRBV7-9
J gene: TRBJ1-1
D gene: TRBD1
clone size: NA
CDR3 length: 15
CDR3 DNA: TGTGCCAGCAGCTCCCCGGGACAGGGGAGAGCTGAAGCTTTCTTT
CDR3 protein: CASSSPGQGRAEAFF

V gene: TRBV6-6
J gene: TRBJ2-7
D gene: TRBD1
clone size: NA
CDR3 length: 14
CDR3 DNA: TGTGCCAGCAGTCGGGACAGTAGGGCCTACGAGCAGTACTTC
CDR3 protein: CASSRDSRAYEQYF

V gene: TRBV5-1
J gene: TRBJ1-1
D gene: TRBD1
clone size: NA
CDR3 length: 14
CDR3 DNA: TGCGCCAGCAGCTTACAGGGGGCACACACTGAAGCTTTCTTT
CDR3 protein: CASSLQGAHTEAFF

V gene: TRBV6-4
J gene: TRBJ2-7
D gene: TRBD1
clone size: NA
CDR3 length: 17
CDR3 DNA: TGTGCCAGCAGGATCGGGACAGCCCTAACGGCTGTCTCCGAGCAGTACTTC
CDR3 protein: CASRIGTALTAVSEQYF

V gene: TRBV5-3
J gene: TRBJ2-7
D gene: NA
clone size: few
CDR3 length: 17
CDR3 DNA: TGTGCCAGAAGCTTGGCCGGGGAAGTAAATGGTATGAGCGAGCAGTACTTC
CDR3 protein: CARSLAGEVNGMSEQYF

V gene: TRBV29-1
J gene: TRBJ2-7
D gene: NA
clone size: few
CDR3 length: 16
CDR3 DNA: TGCAGCGTCCGAGGGGGCCAGCCTGGGGGGAACTACGAGCAGTACTTC
CDR3 protein: CSVRGGQPGGNYEQYF

V gene: TRBV11-2
J gene: TRBJ1-6
D gene: NA
clone size: NA
CDR3 length: 12
CDR3 DNA: TGTGCCAGCAGCTTATCTGATTCACCCCTCCACTTT
CDR3 protein: CASSLSDSPLHF

V gene: TRBV6-5
J gene: TRBJ1-2
D gene: NA
clone size: once
CDR3 length: 13
CDR3 DNA: TGTGCCAGTAAGGAAGAGCGGAACTATGGCTACACCTTC
CDR3 protein: CASKEERNYGYTF

V gene: TRBV7-6
J gene: TRBJ2-2
D gene: TRBD2
clone size: NA
CDR3 length: 20
CDR3 DNA: TGTGCCAGCAGGGGCCGACGGGCTAGCGGGAGTTTGAGGAACACCGGGGAGCTGTTTTTT
CDR3 protein: CASRGRRASGSLRNTGELFF

V gene: TRBV9
J gene: TRBJ2-1
D gene: TRBD2
clone size: NA
CDR3 length: 15
CDR3 DNA: TGTGCCAGCAGCGTAGACACTAGCGGGAGAATAGAGCAGTTCTTC
CDR3 protein: CASSVDTSGRIEQFF

V gene: TRBV4-1
J gene: TRBJ2-1
D gene: TRBD1
clone size: NA
CDR3 length: 18
CDR3 DNA: TGCGCCAGCAGCCAACGCATTAGGGACAGGCGGACCTACAATGAGCAGTTCTTC
CDR3 protein: CASSQRIRDRRTYNEQFF

V gene: TRBV5-6
J gene: TRBJ2-1
D gene: TRBD2
clone size: NA
CDR3 length: 16
CDR3 DNA: TGTGCCAGCAGCTTCCCGGGGGGGCTGCCCTACAATGAGCAGTTCTTC
CDR3 protein: CASSFPGGLPYNEQFF

V gene: TRBV2
J gene: TRBJ2-7
D gene: TRBD2
clone size: NA
CDR3 length: 15
CDR3 DNA: TGTGCCAGCAGTCCACTAGCGGATAGCTCCTACGAGCAGTACTTC
CDR3 protein: CASSPLADSSYEQYF

V gene: TRBV6-4
J gene: TRBJ2-1
D gene: NA
clone size: NA
CDR3 length: 14
CDR3 DNA: TGTGCCAGCACCGAGAGGCGGGTCGCCAATGAGCAGTTCTTC
CDR3 protein: CASTERRVANEQFF

V gene: TRBV6-1
J gene: TRBJ2-5
D gene: TRBD1
clone size: NA
CDR3 length: 13
CDR3 DNA: TGTGCCAGCAGTGAGGGACAGATGGAGACCCAGTACTTC
CDR3 protein: CASSEGQMETQYF

V gene: TRBV18
J gene: TRBJ2-5
D gene: NA
clone size: NA
CDR3 length: 15
CDR3 DNA: TGTGCCAGCTCACCAGGCGGGGCCTTCCAAGAGACCCAGTACTTC
CDR3 protein: CASSPGGAFQETQYF

V gene: TRBV20-1
J gene: TRBJ1-2
D gene: NA
clone size: NA
CDR3 length: 11
CDR3 DNA: TGCAGTGCGAGAACAGTTTATGGCTACACCTTC
CDR3 protein: CSARTVYGYTF

V gene: TRBV18
J gene: TRBJ2-7
D gene: NA
clone size: NA
CDR3 length: 13
CDR3 DNA: TGTGCCAGCTCCCCGGTACTAGGCTACGAGCAGTACTTC
CDR3 protein: CASSPVLGYEQYF

V gene: TRBV6-1
J gene: TRBJ1-2
D gene: NA
clone size: NA
CDR3 length: 15
CDR3 DNA: TGTGCCAGCAGTGACCCCCCGGCAGGCCTTTGGGGCTACACCTTC
CDR3 protein: CASSDPPAGLWGYTF

V gene: TRBV28
J gene: TRBJ1-5
D gene: NA
clone size: once
CDR3 length: 17
CDR3 DNA: TGTGCCAGCATTCCCAGAGCGAAGGACTATAGCAATCAGCCCCAGCATTTT
CDR3 protein: CASIPRAKDYSNQPQHF

V gene: TRBV19
J gene: TRBJ1-1
D gene: NA
clone size: NA
CDR3 length: 14
CDR3 DNA: TGTGCCAGTAAAATGGACAGTGACCGGACTGAAGCTTTCTTT
CDR3 protein: CASKMDSDRTEAFF

V gene: TRBV19
J gene: TRBJ2-6
D gene: NA
clone size: NA
CDR3 length: 14
CDR3 DNA: TGTGCCAGTAGTGGTAGCTCTGGGGCCAACGTCCTGACTTTC
CDR3 protein: CASSGSSGANVLTF

V gene: TRBV6-1
J gene: TRBJ1-1
D gene: NA
clone size: NA
CDR3 length: 14
CDR3 DNA: TGTGCCAGCAGCGTCGACTCCTCGAACACTGAAGCTTTCTTT
CDR3 protein: CASSVDSSNTEAFF

V gene: TRBV15
J gene: TRBJ2-6
D gene: NA
clone size: few
CDR3 length: 15
CDR3 DNA: TGTGCCACCACCGAACGGACTTCGGGGGCCAACGTCCTGACTTTC
CDR3 protein: CATTERTSGANVLTF

V gene: TRBV5-4
J gene: TRBJ2-2
D gene: TRBD2
clone size: NA
CDR3 length: 18
CDR3 DNA: TGTGCCAGCAGCCGACCGCGGGGCGGGAGGCTAGGGACCGGGGAGCTGTTTTTT
CDR3 protein: CASSRPRGGRLGTGELFF

V gene: TRBV7-9
J gene: TRBJ1-1
D gene: NA
clone size: NA
CDR3 length: 14
CDR3 DNA: TGTGCCAGCAGCTTATCCCCGGGGAACACTGAAGCTTTCTTT
CDR3 protein: CASSLSPGNTEAFF